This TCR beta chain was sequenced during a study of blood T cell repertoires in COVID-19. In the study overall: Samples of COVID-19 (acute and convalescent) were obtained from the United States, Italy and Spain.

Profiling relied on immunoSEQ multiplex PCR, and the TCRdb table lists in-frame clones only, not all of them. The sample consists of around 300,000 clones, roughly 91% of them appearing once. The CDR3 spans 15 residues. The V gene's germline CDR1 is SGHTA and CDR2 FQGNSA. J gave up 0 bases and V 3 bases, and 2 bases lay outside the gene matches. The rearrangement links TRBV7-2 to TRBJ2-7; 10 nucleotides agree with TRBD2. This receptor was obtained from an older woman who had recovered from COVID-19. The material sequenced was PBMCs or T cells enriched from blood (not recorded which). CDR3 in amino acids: CASSFPSGGSYEQYF. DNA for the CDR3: TGTGCCAGCAGCTTCCCTAGCGGGGGCTCCTACGAGCAGTACTTC. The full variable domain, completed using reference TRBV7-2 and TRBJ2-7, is GAGVSQSPSNKVTEKGKDVELRCDPISGHTALYWYRQSLGQGLEFLIYFQGNSAPDKSGLPSDRFSAERTGGSVSTLTIQRTQQEDSAVYLCASSFPSGGSYEQYFGPGTRLTVT.